A selection of T cell receptor beta chains follows, all from one sample in a study of shared clonotypes between healthy human individuals. Sequencing was performed with immunoSEQ multiplex PCR; in TCRdb, only in-frame clones are kept and a portion is missing. Found here are around 2.5 million clones, 93% of them singletons; the top ten hold about 0.38%. The sequencing input was naive CD4+ T cells from PBMCs. Receptors were obtained from a man aged 18 to 35 in good health. Some clones in this sample may be carry-over from other donors' samples. Each CDR3 is given with its conserved first and last residue. Fields, in order: J gene, V gene, CDR3 protein.

TRBJ2-7 | TRBV5-4 | CASRSGRALSYEQYF
TRBJ2-3 | TRBV19 | CASSIDLRVDTQYF
TRBJ2-7 | TRBV5-1 | CASSSHPDRTYEQYF
TRBJ2-7 | TRBV5-6 | CASSLEAQYEQYF
TRBJ2-7 | TRBV6-5 | CASSPGSYEQYF
TRBJ2-1 | TRBV7-2 | CASSFSGTSDDEQFF
TRBJ1-4 | TRBV28 | CASKLGGREKLFF
TRBJ2-3 | TRBV28 | CASSLSDTSTDTQYF
TRBJ1-3 | TRBV15 | CATSLSGNTIYF
NA | TRBV10-3 | CAIRGASGAEQYF
TRBJ1-4 | TRBV28 | CASSSGTEGEKLFF
TRBJ1-4 | TRBV4-2 | CASSQLYRDNEKLFF
TRBJ1-1 | TRBV9 | CASSVKAGSNTEAFF
TRBJ1-1 | TRBV28 | CASGAQGEAFF
TRBJ2-1 | TRBV11-3 | CASSAGATRGNEQFF
TRBJ2-5 | TRBV27 | CASRAGRRPTQYF
TRBJ1-5 | TRBV6-6 | CASRLPGQGNQPQHF
TRBJ2-7 | TRBV4-1 | CASSQTDSNSYEQYF
TRBJ1-5 | TRBV6-1 | CASIRTDSNQPQHF
TRBJ1-5 | TRBV27 | CASSLVGSNQPQHF
TRBJ1-4 | TRBV11-2 | CASKTGTTNEKLFF
TRBJ1-3 | TRBV7-2 | CASSLGRAGRNTIYF
TRBJ1-2 | TRBV7-9 | CASSVGQNNYGYTF
TRBJ1-5 | TRBV28 | CASSSGPRSGQGDQPQHF
TRBJ1-2 | TRBV7-2 | CASSSKGAQDYGYTF
TRBJ2-3 | TRBV4-2 | CASSQAPYTDTQYF
TRBJ2-2 | TRBV11-2 | CASSLGDRVFNTGELFF
TRBJ2-1 | TRBV11-3 | CASSPWGSYNEQFF
TRBJ2-1 | TRBV7-9 | CASSLEVNEQFF
TRBJ2-3 | TRBV5-1 | CASSLVAGITDTQYF
TRBJ1-1 | TRBV18 | CASSPRTALAEAFF
TRBJ2-1 | TRBV15 | CATSRGFTPDYNEQFF
TRBJ2-3 | TRBV2 | CARQPGRHTDTQYF
TRBJ2-6 | TRBV7-3 | CASSSVGQGNSGANVLTF
TRBJ2-7 | TRBV7-8 | CASSSYRTYEQYF
TRBJ1-1 | TRBV7-2 | CASSSPRGGRYTEAFF
TRBJ1-2 | TRBV5-1 | CASSSLTTGAAGYTF
TRBJ2-1 | TRBV5-1 | CASSLDGDGSYNEQFF
TRBJ2-5 | TRBV2 | CASSGGQETQYF
TRBJ2-7 | TRBV6-5 | CASRAQGFGTYEQYF
TRBJ2-7 | TRBV10-3 | CAISQGYEQYF
TRBJ2-7 | TRBV9 | CASSLQGGPPSYEQYF
TRBJ2-7 | TRBV7-9 | CASSFSTGTNNF
TRBJ2-5 | TRBV25-1 | CASSAQIPASGIETQYF
TRBJ2-7 | TRBV21-1 | CASSGRGEQYF
TRBJ1-2 | TRBV28 | CASSPEEGDWTF
TRBJ2-7 | TRBV6-1 | CASSEVRDRDKYEQYF
TRBJ2-3 | TRBV6-1 | CASSEKLYTDTQYF
TRBJ2-5 | TRBV28 | CASSSLAGGVETQYF
TRBJ1-5 | TRBV28 | CASSRREPQHF
TRBJ1-6 | TRBV10-3 | CAIPFRQGANSPLHF
TRBJ1-2 | TRBV29-1 | CSVIRNYGYTF
TRBJ1-5 | TRBV6-1 | CASSEKNYGGSNQPQHF
TRBJ1-1 | TRBV11-2 | CASSFTSEAFF
TRBJ2-1 | TRBV11-2 | CASSTAGLVTEQFF
TRBJ2-7 | TRBV28 | CASSLSGGSSGEQYF
TRBJ1-2 | TRBV9 | CASSVVGDLDYGYTF
TRBJ2-7 | TRBV11-3 | CASSLEGRDYEQYF
TRBJ1-1 | TRBV7-7 | CASKRTGGDTEAFF
TRBJ1-2 | TRBV5-4 | CASSRYRDGYTF